This T cell receptor beta chain was sequenced in a study of cytomegalovirus exposure and HLA in healthy donors (dated by TCRdb to about 2017). In terms of the full investigation: An earlier analysis of 587 of the donors reported approximately 300 Gb of sequence data and 117 million unique TCR beta sequences obtained from about 179 million T cells. Along with the approximately 670-subject first cohort, a separate validation cohort of around 120 different subjects was used. About 280 gigabases of sequencing data and around 80 million unique TCR sequences made up an early release that covered roughly 670 HLA-typed donors. The T cell repertoires of several hundred subjects were profiled by immunosequencing and related to cytomegalovirus serostatus. Donor age, sex, ethnicity and CMV serostatus were collected together with the repertoire data. The study combined high-throughput TCR immunosequencing, statistical association of individual TCRs with disease status, and machine learning to predict cytomegalovirus infection status. Among the roughly 410 genotyped donors, around 81% belonged to the genetic ancestry cluster associated with self-reported Caucasian donors. Roughly five DR-DQ haplotypes were handled as single units for association and clustering because linkage in the cohort was strong. An earlier analysis of approximately 580 of the donors used high-throughput TCR beta sequencing to judge whether each TCR beta V gene segment behaved as functional or pseudogenic. The study aimed to test whether signatures of past pathogen exposure could be identified by cataloging public T cell receptors. All discovery cohort repertoires had been generated using a single sequencing platform. Genome-wide SNP genotypes for about 65% of the 666 donors were used in a later genetic analysis, which treated that subset as a discovery cohort. In the later analysis, no new phenotypic data were used to find candidate immune exposures; instead, reliance was placed on TCR beta sequences and their occurrence across donors. HLA typing included class I and class II loci at four-digit resolution. The number of typed donors differed by locus: about 629-640 for A, B, C, DRB1 and DQB1; roughly 510 for DQA1; roughly 600 for DPA1; and some 430 for DPB1. Across 398 genotyped donors of the cohort, an average of roughly 230,000 unique TCR beta nucleotide sequences per donor were sequenced, and roughly 17% of those sequences were non-productive. A later analysis re-examined previously published TCR beta repertoires from 500 to 700 donors and added high-resolution HLA genotyping to investigate patterns of TCR occurrence. Overall study outcomes, separate from this receptor: Strong co-occurrence of HLA alleles, especially DR and DQ, made assigning TCR associations to individual alleles difficult. In a later analysis, HLA-associated TCR beta chains showed more clonal expansion and lower generation probabilities than non-associated chains that were equally common. Some IMGT-functional V segments, including TRBV6-2 and TRBV6-3, could not be told apart with the 87-base-pair reads, so those segments were excluded. A later analysis associated 16,951 TCR beta sequences with specific HLA alleles at a false discovery rate of 0.05. A further reported finding was that TCR beta sequences accurately predicted the HLA-A and HLA-B alleles for most subjects in the first cohort. Across donors, most TCR sequences were observed very rarely, whereas some public TCRs were present in many individuals. The study gave a list of about 170 TCR beta chains associated with cytomegalovirus. The sequencing pipeline was judged likely to have produced a cluster of highly shared sequence variants as a technical artifact. The authors suggested that the approach could potentially be generalized to other disease states and immunological phenotypes. In a later analysis, TCR association rates were found to vary across HLA loci, with the most associated TCRs seen for DRB1 alleles and the fewest for HLA-C alleles. Because HLA typing was missing for some donors at each locus, association tests included only the typed subset. V-gene and J-gene trimming of TCR beta chains was associated with a missense DCLRE1C variant in a later genetic analysis, and the association was replicated in an independent cohort. Fewer than 20 rarely observed V segments, including chromosome 9 orphons, were excluded from the earlier analysis of approximately 600 of the donors because counts were too low. This cohort had only TCR beta chains sequenced, and the lack of alpha or paired-chain data limited which features could be detected. In vitro tests confirmed that a few of the cytomegalovirus-associated TCR beta chains recognize cytomegalovirus antigens. A later analysis reported that several top co-occurrence clusters appeared linked to parvovirus B19, influenza, CMV and Epstein-Barr virus. Linkage disequilibrium might explain the correlated functional status among segregating V segments, but an unknown experimental factor could not be ruled out. CMV serostatus was the only immune exposure information available for the cohort. A later genetic analysis reported fewer N-insertions in productive TCRs among donors in an Asian-associated ancestry cluster than the approximately 670-donor mean. An earlier analysis of approximately 600 of the donors showed that most TCR beta V segments appeared in productive rearrangements either about 87% or about 30% of the time, which broadly matched IMGT annotations. Roughly uniform sequencing depth across donors was assumed in presence/absence analyses, although this assumption may not hold. Most CMV-associated TCR beta chains appeared to be HLA-restricted in a later analysis, and the HLA associations seemed to be driven largely by CMV exposure. The classifier was reported to diagnose cytomegalovirus status with high specificity and sensitivity in both the original and validation cohorts.

Points on this clone: The specificity of this receptor is unknown. No much larger clone is present one base from it, and per-base qualities are unavailable.

CDR1 MGHRA and CDR2 YSYEKL were looked up in the germline V gene. The germline V and J ends show losses of 0 bases and 7 bases respectively, and no gene match explains 14 bases of the junction. Its CDR3 holds 18 amino acids, cysteine through phenylalanine. The retained sequence is limited to the CDR3, 54 bases, with the frame set at the first base. The cohort comprised fewer than 700 healthy bone marrow donors. At the time of sampling, every cohort member was nominally healthy, though immune exposures that went unrecorded were likely present. The donor was CMV seropositive and was included in the group of around 300 seropositive cohort members. Every donor gave a peripheral blood sample, and the peripheral blood mononuclear cells from that sample were used for TCR beta sequencing. The Qiagen DNeasy Blood Extraction Kit was used to extract genomic DNA from the blood cell samples. Receptors were amplified or captured by the immunoSEQ multiplex PCR assay. A mixture of 60 forward primers for TCR Vbeta segments and 13 reverse primers for TCR Jbeta segments was used in the multiplex PCR. The CDR3 region of rearranged TCR beta genes was amplified from genomic DNA by a multiplex PCR assay. The Illumina HiSeq System was used to sequence the amplified TCR beta libraries as 87-base-pair reads. In the authors' own workflow: A later analysis counted approximately 76 million unique TCR beta chains across the 690 or so repertoires, and 10 million to 12 million of these chains were shared by at least two donors. Raw reads were error-corrected and collapsed into unique sequences by a nearest-neighbor algorithm in which closely related sequences were merged to remove PCR and sequencing errors. To assign V, D and J gene segments, CDR3 sequences were aligned to IMGT reference sequences. For a sequence to be retained, a match of at least six nucleotides was required to both a V gene segment and a J gene segment. A rearrangement was called productive if the CDR3 had no stop codons and remained in frame with V and J, and every other rearrangement was called non-productive. CDR3 was defined according to IMGT convention as the region running from the second conserved V-encoded cysteine to the conserved J-encoded phenylalanine. The earlier analysis of about 610 of the donors excluded sequences that lacked an unambiguous match to a single V gene segment. An earlier analysis of 500 to 600 of the donors classified V segments as functional when productive rearrangements were above 56.7% and as segregating when the standard deviation between donors was above 5%. A statistical classification framework was built to diagnose cytomegalovirus status from the catalog of TCR beta chain sequences. In a later analysis, V and J genes were assigned by comparing TCR nucleotide sequences against IMGT/GENE-DB human TR gene sequences. In a later analysis, CDR3 sequences and most-parsimonious VDJ recombination scenarios were assigned using the TCRdist pipeline. A later analysis defined each TCR beta chain by its CDR3 amino acid sequence plus V-gene family, and excluded reads lacking a unique V-gene family. As a way to deal with suspected cross-contamination and a sequencing artifact, a later analysis dropped approximately 590 nucleotide sequences that were highly shared and had low generation probability. In a later analysis, a clonal expansion index was calculated for each public chain from normalized within-repertoire ranks of inferred template counts. A later analysis computed generation probabilities with a VDJ recombination model fitted to out-of-frame rearrangements, and checked the results against IGoR. A later analysis scored TCR-TCR, TCR-HLA and TCR-CMV co-occurrence with hypergeometric tests, applying a repertoire-size bias correction to TCR pairs. In a later analysis, false discovery rates were estimated by permuting HLA or CMV assignments 20 times. In a later analysis, co-occurring TCRs were grouped using DBSCAN, with TCRdist sequence similarity added in when clustering inside HLA-allele-positive subsets. Co-occurrence clustering excluded repertoires with fewer than 30,000 or more than 120,000 public chains, plus five with anomalous nucleotide sharing. TCRdb carries this immuneACCESS record with in-frame sequences only. Its versions omit some clonotypes, under half of them owing to an unresolved V gene in the studies checked, with the rest unexplained. V and J calls and clone size are as listed in that table; D and trimming were resolved from the DNA. For this sample the table gives around 180,000 clones, of which about 78% were detected only once. Jointly, the top ten make up less than 15% of the sample.

This clonotype was obtained from a woman between 45 and 65 years old in good health and CMV-seropositive. The sequenced sample was PBMCs. The chain couples TRBV4-1 to TRBJ1-5; the central 8 bases match TRBD1. The nucleotide sequence is given as TGCGCCAGCAGCCAAGAGGCGGATACAGGGGGACGGTTCCAGCCCCAGCATTTT. Translated, it reads CASSQEADTGGRFQPQHF.